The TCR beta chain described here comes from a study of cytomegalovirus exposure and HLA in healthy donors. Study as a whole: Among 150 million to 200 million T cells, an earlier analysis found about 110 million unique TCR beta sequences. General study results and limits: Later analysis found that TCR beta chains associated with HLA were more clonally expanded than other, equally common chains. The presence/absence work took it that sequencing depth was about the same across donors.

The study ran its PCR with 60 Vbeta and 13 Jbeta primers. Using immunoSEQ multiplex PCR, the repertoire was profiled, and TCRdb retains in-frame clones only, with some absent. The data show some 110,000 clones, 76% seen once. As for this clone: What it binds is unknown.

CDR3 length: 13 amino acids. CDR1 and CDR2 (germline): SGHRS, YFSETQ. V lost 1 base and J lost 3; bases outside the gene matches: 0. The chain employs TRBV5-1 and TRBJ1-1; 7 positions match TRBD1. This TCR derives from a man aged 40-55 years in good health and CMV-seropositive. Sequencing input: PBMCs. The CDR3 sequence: CASSLTGDTEAFF. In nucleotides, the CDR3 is TGCGCCAGCAGCTTGACAGGGGACACTGAAGCTTTCTTT.